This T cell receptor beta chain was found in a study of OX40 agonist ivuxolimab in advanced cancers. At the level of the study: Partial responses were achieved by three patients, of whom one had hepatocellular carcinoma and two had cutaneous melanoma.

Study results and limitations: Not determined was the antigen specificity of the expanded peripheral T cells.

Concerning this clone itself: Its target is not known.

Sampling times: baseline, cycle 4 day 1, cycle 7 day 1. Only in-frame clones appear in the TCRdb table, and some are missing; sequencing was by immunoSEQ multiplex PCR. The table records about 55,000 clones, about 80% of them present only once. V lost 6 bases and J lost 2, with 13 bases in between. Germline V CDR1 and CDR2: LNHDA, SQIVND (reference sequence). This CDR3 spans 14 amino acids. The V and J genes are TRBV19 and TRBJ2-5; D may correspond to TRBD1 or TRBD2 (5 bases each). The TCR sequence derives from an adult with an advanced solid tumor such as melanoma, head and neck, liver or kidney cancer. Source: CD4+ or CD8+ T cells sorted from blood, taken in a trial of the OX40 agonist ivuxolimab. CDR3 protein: CASRTGRSQETQYF. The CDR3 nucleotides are TGTGCCAGTAGAACGGGGCGTTCACAAGAGACCCAGTACTTC.